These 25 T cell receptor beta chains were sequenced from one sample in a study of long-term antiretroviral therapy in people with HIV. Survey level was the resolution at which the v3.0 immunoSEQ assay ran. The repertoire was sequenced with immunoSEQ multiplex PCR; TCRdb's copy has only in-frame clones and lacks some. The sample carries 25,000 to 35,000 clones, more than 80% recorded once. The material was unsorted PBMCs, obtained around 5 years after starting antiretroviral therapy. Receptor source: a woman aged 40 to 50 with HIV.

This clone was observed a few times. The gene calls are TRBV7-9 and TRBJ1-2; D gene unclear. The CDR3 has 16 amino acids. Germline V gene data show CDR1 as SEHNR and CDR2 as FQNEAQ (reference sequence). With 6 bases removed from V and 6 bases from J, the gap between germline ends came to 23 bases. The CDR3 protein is CASRGRPGLRLDGYTF. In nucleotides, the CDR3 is TGTGCCAGCAGAGGACGGCCCGGTCTGCGTCTTGATGGCTACACCTTC.

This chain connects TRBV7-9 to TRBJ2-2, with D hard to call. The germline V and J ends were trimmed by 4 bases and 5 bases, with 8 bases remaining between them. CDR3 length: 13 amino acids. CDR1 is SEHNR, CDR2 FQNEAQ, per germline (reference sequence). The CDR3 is CASSWSVTGELFF. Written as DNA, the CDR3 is TGTGCCAGCAGCTGGTCCGTGACCGGGGAGCTGTTTTTT. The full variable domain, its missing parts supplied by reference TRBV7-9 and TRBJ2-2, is DTGVSQNPRHKITKRGQNVTFRCDPISEHNRLYWYRQTLGQGPEFLTYFQNEAQLEKSRLLSDRFSAERPKGSFSTLEIQRTEQGDSAMYLCASSWSVTGELFFGEGSRLTVL.

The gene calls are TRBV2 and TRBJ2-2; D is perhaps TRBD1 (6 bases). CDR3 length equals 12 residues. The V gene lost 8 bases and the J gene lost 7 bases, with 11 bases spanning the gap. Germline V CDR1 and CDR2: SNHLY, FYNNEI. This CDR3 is CASGQGYGELFF. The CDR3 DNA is TGTGCCAGCGGCCAGGGGTACGGGGAGCTGTTTTTT.

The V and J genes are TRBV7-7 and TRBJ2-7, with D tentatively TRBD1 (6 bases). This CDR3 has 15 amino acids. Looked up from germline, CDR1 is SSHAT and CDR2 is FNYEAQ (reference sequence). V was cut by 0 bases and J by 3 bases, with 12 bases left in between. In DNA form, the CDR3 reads TGTGCCAGCAGCTTAGCAGAGGGGGATTTCTACGAGCAGTACTTC. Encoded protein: CASSLAEGDFYEQYF.

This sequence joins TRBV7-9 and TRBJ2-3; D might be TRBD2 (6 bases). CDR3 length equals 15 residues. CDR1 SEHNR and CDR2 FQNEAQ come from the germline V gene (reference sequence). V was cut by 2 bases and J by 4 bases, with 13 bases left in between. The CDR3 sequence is CASSLLLALSDTQYF. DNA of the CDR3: TGTGCCAGCAGCTTATTACTAGCCCTTTCAGATACGCAGTATTTT.

DNA for the CDR3: TGTGCCAGCAGTGAACTTAGCAATCAGCCCCAGCATTTT. This codes for CASSELSNQPQHF. This chain links TRBV6-1 with TRBJ1-5; no clear D gene. CDR3 length: 13 amino acids. The germline V and J ends were trimmed by 2 bases and 0 bases, with 2 bases remaining between them. Germline V CDR1 and CDR2: MNHNS, SASEGT.

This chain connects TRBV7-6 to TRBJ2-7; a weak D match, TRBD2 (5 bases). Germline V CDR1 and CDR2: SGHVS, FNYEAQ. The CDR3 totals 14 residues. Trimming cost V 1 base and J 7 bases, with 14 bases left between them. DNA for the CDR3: TGTGCCAGCAGCTTAGGGACCGGCGGGTGGGAGCAGTACTTC. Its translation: CASSLGTGGWEQYF.

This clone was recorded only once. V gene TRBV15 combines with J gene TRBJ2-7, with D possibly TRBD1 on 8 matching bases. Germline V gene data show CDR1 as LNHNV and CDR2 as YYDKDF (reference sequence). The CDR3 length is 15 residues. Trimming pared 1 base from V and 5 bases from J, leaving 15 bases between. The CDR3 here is CATSRAGQGLHEQYF. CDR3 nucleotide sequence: TGTGCCACCAGCAGAGCTGGACAGGGACTACACGAGCAGTACTTC.

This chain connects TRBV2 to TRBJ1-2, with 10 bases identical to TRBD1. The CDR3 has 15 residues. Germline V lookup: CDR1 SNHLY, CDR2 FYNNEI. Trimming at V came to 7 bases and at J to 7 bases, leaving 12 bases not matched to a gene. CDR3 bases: TGTGCCAGCACCCCCACCCGGGACAGGGGAGTTGGCTACACCTTC. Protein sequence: CASTPTRDRGVGYTF.

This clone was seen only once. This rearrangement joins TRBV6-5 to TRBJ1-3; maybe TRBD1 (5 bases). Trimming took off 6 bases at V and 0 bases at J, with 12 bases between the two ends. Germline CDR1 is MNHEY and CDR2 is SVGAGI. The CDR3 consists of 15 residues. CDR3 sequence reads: CASSPGPNSGNTIYF. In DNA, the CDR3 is TGTGCCAGCAGCCCGGGACCGAACTCTGGAAACACCATATATTTT.

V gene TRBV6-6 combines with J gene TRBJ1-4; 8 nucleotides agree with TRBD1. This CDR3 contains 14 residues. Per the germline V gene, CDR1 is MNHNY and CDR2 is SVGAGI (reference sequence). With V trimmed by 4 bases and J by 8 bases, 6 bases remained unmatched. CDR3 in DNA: TGTGCCAGCAGTTCCCGACAGGGGAAGGAAAAACTGTTTTTT. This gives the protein CASSSRQGKEKLFF.

Here the CDR3 DNA reads TGTGCAAGTCGCTTAGCGCCCGAGACCCAGTACTTC. Amino acids: CASRLAPETQYF. This chain uses TRBV12-2 with TRBJ2-5. TRBV12-2 is flagged as a pseudogene. This CDR3 contains 12 residues.

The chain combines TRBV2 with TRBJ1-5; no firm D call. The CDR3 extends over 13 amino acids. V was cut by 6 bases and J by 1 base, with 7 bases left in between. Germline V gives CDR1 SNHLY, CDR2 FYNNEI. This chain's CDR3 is CASRDWSNQPQHF. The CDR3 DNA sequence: TGTGCCAGCAGGGACTGGAGCAATCAGCCCCAGCATTTT.

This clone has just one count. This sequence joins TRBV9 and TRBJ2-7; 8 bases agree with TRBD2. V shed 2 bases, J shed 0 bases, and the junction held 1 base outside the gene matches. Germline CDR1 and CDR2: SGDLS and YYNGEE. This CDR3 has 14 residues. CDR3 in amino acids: CASSVSGTSYEQYF. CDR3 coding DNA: TGTGCCAGCAGCGTTAGCGGGACCTCCTACGAGCAGTACTTC.

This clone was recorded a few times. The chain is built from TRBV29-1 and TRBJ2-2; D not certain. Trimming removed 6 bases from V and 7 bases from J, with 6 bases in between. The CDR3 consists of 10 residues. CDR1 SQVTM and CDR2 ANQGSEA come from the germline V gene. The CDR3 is CSVWNGELFF. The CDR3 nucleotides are TGCAGCGTGTGGAACGGGGAGCTGTTTTTT.

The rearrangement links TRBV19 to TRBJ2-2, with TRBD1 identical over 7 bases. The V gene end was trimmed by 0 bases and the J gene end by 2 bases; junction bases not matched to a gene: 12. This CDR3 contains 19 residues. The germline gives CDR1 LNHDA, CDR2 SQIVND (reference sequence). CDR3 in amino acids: CASSIDLWETGINTGELFF. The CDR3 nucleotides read TGTGCCAGTAGTATAGATCTATGGGAGACAGGGATAAACACCGGGGAGCTGTTTTTT.

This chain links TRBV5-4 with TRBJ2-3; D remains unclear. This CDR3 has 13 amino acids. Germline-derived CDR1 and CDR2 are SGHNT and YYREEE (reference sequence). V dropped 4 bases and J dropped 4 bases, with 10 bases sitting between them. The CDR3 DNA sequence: TGTGCCAGCAGCCGACGTCCGGCAGATACGCAGTATTTT. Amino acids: CASSRRPADTQYF.

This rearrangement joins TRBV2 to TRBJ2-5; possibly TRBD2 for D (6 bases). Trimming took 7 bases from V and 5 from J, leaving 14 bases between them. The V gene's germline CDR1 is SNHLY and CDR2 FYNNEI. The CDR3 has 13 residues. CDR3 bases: TGTGCCAGCAAAGGAGGGTACCCGGAGACCCAGTACTTC. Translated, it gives CASKGGYPETQYF. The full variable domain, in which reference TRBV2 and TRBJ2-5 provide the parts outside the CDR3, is EPEVTQTPSHQVTQMGQEVILRCVPISNHLYFYWYRQILGQKVEFLVSFYNNEISEKSEIFDDQFSVERPDGSNFTLKIRSTKLEDSAMYFCASKGGYPETQYFGPGTRLLVL.

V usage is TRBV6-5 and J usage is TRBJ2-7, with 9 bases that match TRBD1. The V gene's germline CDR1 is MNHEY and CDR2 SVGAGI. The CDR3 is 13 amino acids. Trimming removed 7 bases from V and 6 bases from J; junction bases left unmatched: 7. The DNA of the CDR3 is TGTGCCAGCAACCGACAGGGGGTTGGCGAGCAGTACTTC. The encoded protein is CASNRQGVGEQYF.

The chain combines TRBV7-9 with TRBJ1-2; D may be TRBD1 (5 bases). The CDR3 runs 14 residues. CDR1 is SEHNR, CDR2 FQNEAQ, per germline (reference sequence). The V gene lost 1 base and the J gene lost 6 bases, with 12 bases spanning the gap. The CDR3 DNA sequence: TGTGCCAGCAGCTTAGAGGGAGGGGCCCATGGCTACACCTTC. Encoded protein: CASSLEGGAHGYTF.

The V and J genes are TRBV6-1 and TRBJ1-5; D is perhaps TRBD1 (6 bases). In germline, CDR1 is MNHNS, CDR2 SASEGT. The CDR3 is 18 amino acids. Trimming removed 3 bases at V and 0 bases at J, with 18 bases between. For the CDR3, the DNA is TGTGCCAGCAGTGACCCTATTGTGGGGACAAATAGCAATCAGCCCCAGCATTTT. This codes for CASSDPIVGTNSNQPQHF.

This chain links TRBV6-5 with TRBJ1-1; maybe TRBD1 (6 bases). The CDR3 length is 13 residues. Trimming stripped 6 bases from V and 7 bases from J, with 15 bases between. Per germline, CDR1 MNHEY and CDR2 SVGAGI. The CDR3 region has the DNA TGTGCCAGCAGAATACAGGGATGGGGTGAAGCTTTCTTT. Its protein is CASRIQGWGEAFF.

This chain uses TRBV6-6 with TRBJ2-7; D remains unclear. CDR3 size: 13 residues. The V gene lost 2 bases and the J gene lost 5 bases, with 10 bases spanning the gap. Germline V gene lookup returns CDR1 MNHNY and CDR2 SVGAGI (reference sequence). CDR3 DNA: TGTGCCAGCAGTTACCCAGGAAGCAACGAGCAGTACTTC. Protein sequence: CASSYPGSNEQYF.

CDR3 loop: CASSRRLRDSYNEQFF. The CDR3 DNA is TGTGCCAGTAGTCGCCGCCTGAGGGACAGCTACAATGAGCAGTTCTTC. This chain connects TRBV19 to TRBJ2-1; 7 bases map to TRBD1. The CDR3 loop spans 16 amino acids. The J segment lost 3 bases and the V segment lost 5 bases, leaving 10 bases of the junction unmatched. CDR1 is LNHDA and CDR2 is SQIVND in the germline V gene (reference sequence). Based on the CDR3 plus reference TRBV19 and TRBJ2-1, the full variable domain is DGGITQSPKYLFRKEGQNVTLSCEQNLNHDAMYWYRQDPGQGLRLIYYSQIVNDFQKGDIAEGYSVSREKKESFPLTVTSAQKNPTAFYLCASSRRLRDSYNEQFFGPGTRLTVL.

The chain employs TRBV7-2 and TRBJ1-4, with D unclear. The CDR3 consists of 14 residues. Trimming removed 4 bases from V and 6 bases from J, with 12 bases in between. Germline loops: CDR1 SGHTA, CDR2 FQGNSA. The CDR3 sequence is CASSSDWADEKLFF. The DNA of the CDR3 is TGTGCCAGCAGCTCAGACTGGGCGGATGAAAAACTGTTTTTT.